This record covers a single T cell receptor beta chain. The target of this receptor is not known. No base quality information exists; no much larger clone differs at one position. Relative to germline, V is missing 3 bases and J is missing 2 bases, with 1 base of the junction outside any gene match. From the cysteine up to the phenylalanine, the CDR3 has a length of 14 residues. Solely the CDR3 DNA is kept, with 42 bases framed from the first base. For CDR1 and CDR2, the germline V gene lists SGHTA and FQGNSA. The sample comes from a study of T cell responses to AZD1222 COVID-19 vaccine (dated by TCRdb to about 2021). Context from the whole study: TCR sequencing covered more than 230 trial participants: 200 to 220 given two doses of AZD1222 and 26 given two doses of MenACWY control vaccine. Trial participants were enrolled into age subgroups of 18-55, 56-69 and 70-plus years, which contained approximately 150, 30 and 60 TCR-sequenced participants, respectively. Broad study findings and their caveats: In the small 56-69-year group, the increase in depth fell short of significance, most likely because of low power. Participants were mostly white British and included more females than males, and it was suggested by the authors that clonal diversity may have been underestimated. Reportedly, close to half of the unique spike-specific TCRs recognized epitopes lying outside the regions that are mutated in the B.1.351 and B.1.1.7 variants. After two AZD1222 doses, spike-specific TCR breadth and depth were significantly higher than at day 0 and than in MenACWY recipients. Vaccine-associated CD4 TCRs spanned the whole spike protein, with dominant responses in regions 160-218 and 743-854. Because no samples from the day 14 peak response were available, repertoires could be characterized only after the peak T cell response. Conclusions about previously exposed vaccinees were limited because only 5 or 6 AZD1222 recipients were SARS-CoV-2 seropositive at baseline.

The sample's time point label is to be understood as: about 28 days (+/-7) after the second vaccine dose. Because spike-specific TCR depth and breadth did not differ between the two schedules, AZD1222 recipients who got a second dose at roughly 4 weeks were pooled with those who got a second dose at roughly 12 weeks. Vaccinee samples were obtained from the UK trials COV001 and COV002, which included a single-blind randomized controlled phase 2/3 trial of AZD1222 (ChAdOx1 nCoV-19) in healthy adults. Trial participant PBMC samples were collected at day 0 and day 28 after the second dose for TCRbeta chain sequencing. The CDR3 regions of human TCRbeta chains were analyzed by immunosequencing. As for how the authors treated the data: TCRs in the repertoires were matched against a reference library of SARS-CoV-2-specific TCRs that had been generated with the MIRA antigen-specificity platform. Breadth meant the fraction of unique TCRs that were SARS-CoV-2-associated, whereas depth meant the fraction of total T cells that were SARS-CoV-2-associated. Using the MIRA data, each spike-specific TCR was assigned both to the spike region to which the TCR was reactive and to a CD4 or CD8 class. Log10-transformed breadth and depth values were compared by one-way ANOVA with Sidak's multiple comparisons tests. As stored in TCRdb, this immuneACCESS dataset retains in-frame rearrangements with V and J assigned. A fraction of the clones does not appear; measured against another copy, unresolved V genes explain less than half of the discrepancy, and the remainder lacks a known reason. The DNA gave D and trimming, while V, J and clone size come from that table. The sample contains about 100,000 clones, 70% to 90% of them found a single time. 9.5% to 13% of the sample lies in the top ten.

The sequence is built from TRBV7-2 and TRBJ1-5; 7 bases in the junction line up with TRBD1. The source is an adult who received the AZD1222 COVID-19 vaccine. Here the sequenced sample was peripheral blood, taken 28 days after the second AZD1222 dose. The base sequence is TGTGCCAGCAGCTTGGGACAGCGCAATCAGCCCCAGCATTTT. The resulting protein is CASSLGQRNQPQHF.